These 5 T cell receptor beta chains originate from one sample sequenced in a study of low-dose radiotherapy and immunotherapy resistance in tumors. The time point here: before trial treatment. TRAV and TRBV primers primed cDNA for both TCRalpha and TCRbeta. The PCR that amplified TCRs ran for approximately 20 cycles, relying on a constant-region primer and a V-primer adapter. TCRdb re-called the reads with MiXCR, one entry per CDR3 protein. The table lists tens of thousands of distinct CDR3 sequences, roughly a sixth of them singletons. The specimen was PBMCs, collected before treatment. Receptors originate from a male donor with prostate cancer.

This clonotype was detected ten times or more. The rearrangement joins TRBV29-1 to TRBJ2-5, with 9 bases identical to TRBD1. V was pared by 4 bases and J by 1 base, with 4 bases of the junction left unmatched. The CDR3 extends over 14 amino acids. CDR1 and CDR2 (germline): SQVTM, ANQGSEA. CDR3: CSVGDRVVQETQYF. The CDR3 DNA sequence: TGCAGCGTTGGGGACAGGGTTGTCCAAGAGACCCAGTACTTC.

Ten or more counts support this clonotype. This chain uses TRBV6-1 with TRBJ1-5; D is possibly TRBD1 (5 bases). The CDR3 contains 14 residues. Trimming cost V 8 bases and J 1 base, with 12 bases left between them. Germline V gene sequence: CDR1 MNHNS, CDR2 SASEGT. The CDR3 loop is CASGTGRSNQPQHF. CDR3 sequence (DNA): TGTGCCAGCGGTACGGGACGGAGCAATCAGCCCCAGCATTTT.

This clonotype came up many times. This chain uses TRBV5-1 with TRBJ2-7; tentatively, D is TRBD2 (6 bases). There are 15 residues in the CDR3. The V end lost 2 bases, the J end lost 4 bases, and 16 bases lay between the germline ends. The germline V gene has CDR1 SGHRS and CDR2 YFSETQ. CDR3 nucleotides: TGCGCCAGCAGCTTCCAAGGGACTGGTGGGTACGAGCAGTACTTC. Translated, it gives CASSFQGTGGYEQYF. Based on the CDR3 plus reference TRBV5-1 and TRBJ2-7, the full variable domain is KAGVTQTPRYLIKTRGQQVTLSCSPISGHRSVSWYQQTPGQGLQFLFEYFSETQRNKGNFPGRFSGRQFSNSRSEMNVSTLELGDSALYLCASSFQGTGGYEQYFGPGTRLTVT.

In its sample, this clonotype was seen many times. V usage is TRBV7-2 and J usage is TRBJ1-1; D possibly corresponds to TRBD1 (5 bases). V lost 5 bases and J 5 bases, leaving 15 bases between the germline ends. The V gene's germline CDR1 is SGHTA and CDR2 FQGNSA. The CDR3 is 14 residues long. CDR3 DNA sequence: TGTGCCAGCAGCCCCCCGGCGGGGGGTACTGAAGCTTTCTTT. This encodes CASSPPAGGTEAFF.

This clonotype was seen at least ten times. V gene TRBV7-9 combines with J gene TRBJ2-3; D perhaps matches TRBD1 (6 bases). Looked up from germline, CDR1 is SEHNR and CDR2 is FQNEAQ (reference sequence). The CDR3 length is 14 residues. Trimming removed 11 bases at V and 0 bases at J, with 15 bases between. The CDR3 loop reads CAGTQGSSTDTQYF. CDR3 nucleotides: TGTGCCGGGACACAGGGAAGTAGCACAGATACGCAGTATTTT.